This entry concerns a single T cell receptor (beta chain). The sample comes from a study of blood T cell repertoires in COVID-19. Whole-study context: Italy, Spain and the United States were the sources of the convalescent and acute COVID-19 samples.

V lost 4 bases and J lost 5, with 17 bases in between. Germline V gene data show CDR1 as GTSNPN and CDR2 as SVGIG (reference sequence). The CDR3 extends over 14 amino acids. The table came from immunoSEQ multiplex PCR; TCRdb's copy has only in-frame clones and leaves some out. Of 180,000 or so clones in the sample, approximately 85% were seen once. V and J are TRBV30 and TRBJ1-2; D possibly corresponds to TRBD1 (5 bases). The receptor's source is a man aged 55-75 years who had recovered from COVID-19. Source material: peripheral blood. As DNA, the CDR3 is TGTGCCTGGACCCCGGTAGCAGGGAATTATGGCTACACCTTC. As protein: CAWTPVAGNYGYTF.